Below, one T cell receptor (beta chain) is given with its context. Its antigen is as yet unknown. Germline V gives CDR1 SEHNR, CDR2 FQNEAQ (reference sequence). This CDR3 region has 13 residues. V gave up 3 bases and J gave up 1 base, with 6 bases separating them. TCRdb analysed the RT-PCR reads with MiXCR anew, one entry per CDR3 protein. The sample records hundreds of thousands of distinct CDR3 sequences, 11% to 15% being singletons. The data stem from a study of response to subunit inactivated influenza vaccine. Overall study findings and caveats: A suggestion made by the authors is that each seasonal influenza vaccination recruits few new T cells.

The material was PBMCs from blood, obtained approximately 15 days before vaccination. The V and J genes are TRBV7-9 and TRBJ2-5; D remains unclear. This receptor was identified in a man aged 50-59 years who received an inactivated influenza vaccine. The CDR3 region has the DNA TGTGCCAGCAGCTTTAATCCCCAAGAGACCCAGTACTTC. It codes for CASSFNPQETQYF.